The present T cell receptor (beta chain) was sequenced within a study of blood T cell repertoires in COVID-19. A note on this clone: Within the sample, other DNA sequences also encode this same CDR3.

Measured with immunoSEQ multiplex PCR; TCRdb has only the in-frame clones, and not every one. The data contain about 160,000 clones, roughly 80% of them singletons. V lost 4 bases and J lost 6, with 9 bases in between. Germline CDR1 is SQVTM and CDR2 is ANQGSEA. The CDR3 has 11 amino acids. This TCR derives from a man aged 55 to 70 with acute or convalescent COVID-19. This chain connects TRBV29-1 to TRBJ1-2; D unclear. Sequenced sample: peripheral blood. DNA for the CDR3: TGCAGCGTTGGGCGGAGGGATGGCTACACCTTC. Translated, it gives CSVGRRDGYTF.